This T cell receptor (beta chain) emerged from a study of cytomegalovirus exposure and HLA in healthy donors. Whole-study results and caveats: Reportedly, cytomegalovirus status was diagnosed with high sensitivity and specificity.

The CDR3 has 13 amino acids. Trimming took 6 bases from V and 3 from J, leaving 12 bases between them. Germline CDR1 SNHLY, CDR2 FYNNEI. 13 Jbeta primers and 60 Vbeta primers were used for the PCR. This table comes from immunoSEQ multiplex PCR, and its TCRdb copy is limited to in-frame clones, with some not included. The profile shows tens of thousands of clones, 65% to 75% of them singletons. As for this clone: Its target is not known.

Sequencing was carried out using PBMCs. This chain joins TRBV2 and TRBJ2-7; TRBD1 might be the D (6 bases). This TCR came from a man aged 25-40 years in good health and CMV-seronegative. The CDR3 loop reads CASRGHGFYEQYF. As DNA, the CDR3 is TGTGCCAGCAGGGGACACGGGTTCTACGAGCAGTACTTC.